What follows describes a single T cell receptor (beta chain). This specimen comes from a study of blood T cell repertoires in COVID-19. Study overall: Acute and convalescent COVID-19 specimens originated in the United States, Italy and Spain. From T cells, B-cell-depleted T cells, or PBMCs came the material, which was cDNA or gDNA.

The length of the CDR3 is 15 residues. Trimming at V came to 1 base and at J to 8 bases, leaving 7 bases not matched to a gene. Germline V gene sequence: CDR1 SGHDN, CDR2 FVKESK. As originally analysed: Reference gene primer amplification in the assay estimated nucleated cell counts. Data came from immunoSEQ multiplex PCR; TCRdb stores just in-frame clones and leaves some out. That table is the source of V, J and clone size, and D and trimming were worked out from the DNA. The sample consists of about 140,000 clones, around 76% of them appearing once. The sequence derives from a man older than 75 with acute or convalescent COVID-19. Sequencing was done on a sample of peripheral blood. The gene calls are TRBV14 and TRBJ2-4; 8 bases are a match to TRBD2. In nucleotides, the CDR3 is TGTGCCAGCAGCCAAGGCTTTACAGCGGGGGACATTCAGTACTTC. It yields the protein CASSQGFTAGDIQYF. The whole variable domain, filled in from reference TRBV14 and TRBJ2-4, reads EAGVTQFPSHSVIEKGQTVTLRCDPISGHDNLYWYRRVMGKEIKFLLHFVKESKQDESGMPNNRFLAERTGGTYSTLKVQPAELEDSGVYFCASSQGFTAGDIQYFGAGTRLSVL.